This TCR beta chain appears in the sequencing data of a study of response to subunit inactivated influenza vaccine. This clonotype was seen more than once but under ten times. Its antigen is as yet unknown. Study outcomes and limitations: Seasonal influenza vaccination, on each occasion, was suggested by the authors to recruit few new T cells.

TCRdb reanalysed the RT-PCR reads using MiXCR and keeps one entry per CDR3 protein. This repertoire shows 450,000 to 600,000 distinct CDR3 sequences, more than 15% found once; its top ten account for less than 4%. The TCR comes from a man between 45 and 75 years old who received an inactivated influenza vaccine. The sample consisted of CD4+ T cells sorted from PBMCs, taken approximately 25 months after vaccination.

Here the CDR3 DNA reads TGTGCCAGCAGTTACACGAGACAGGGCGCAGATACGCAGTATTTT. Translation: CASSYTRQGADTQYF. The chain combines TRBV6-2 or TRBV6-3 with TRBJ2-3; 7 bases line up with TRBD1. The CDR3 sequence is 15 residues long. From germline, CDR1 is MNHEY and CDR2 SVGEGT. Trimming took 2 bases from V and 4 from J; bases not matched to a gene: 6.